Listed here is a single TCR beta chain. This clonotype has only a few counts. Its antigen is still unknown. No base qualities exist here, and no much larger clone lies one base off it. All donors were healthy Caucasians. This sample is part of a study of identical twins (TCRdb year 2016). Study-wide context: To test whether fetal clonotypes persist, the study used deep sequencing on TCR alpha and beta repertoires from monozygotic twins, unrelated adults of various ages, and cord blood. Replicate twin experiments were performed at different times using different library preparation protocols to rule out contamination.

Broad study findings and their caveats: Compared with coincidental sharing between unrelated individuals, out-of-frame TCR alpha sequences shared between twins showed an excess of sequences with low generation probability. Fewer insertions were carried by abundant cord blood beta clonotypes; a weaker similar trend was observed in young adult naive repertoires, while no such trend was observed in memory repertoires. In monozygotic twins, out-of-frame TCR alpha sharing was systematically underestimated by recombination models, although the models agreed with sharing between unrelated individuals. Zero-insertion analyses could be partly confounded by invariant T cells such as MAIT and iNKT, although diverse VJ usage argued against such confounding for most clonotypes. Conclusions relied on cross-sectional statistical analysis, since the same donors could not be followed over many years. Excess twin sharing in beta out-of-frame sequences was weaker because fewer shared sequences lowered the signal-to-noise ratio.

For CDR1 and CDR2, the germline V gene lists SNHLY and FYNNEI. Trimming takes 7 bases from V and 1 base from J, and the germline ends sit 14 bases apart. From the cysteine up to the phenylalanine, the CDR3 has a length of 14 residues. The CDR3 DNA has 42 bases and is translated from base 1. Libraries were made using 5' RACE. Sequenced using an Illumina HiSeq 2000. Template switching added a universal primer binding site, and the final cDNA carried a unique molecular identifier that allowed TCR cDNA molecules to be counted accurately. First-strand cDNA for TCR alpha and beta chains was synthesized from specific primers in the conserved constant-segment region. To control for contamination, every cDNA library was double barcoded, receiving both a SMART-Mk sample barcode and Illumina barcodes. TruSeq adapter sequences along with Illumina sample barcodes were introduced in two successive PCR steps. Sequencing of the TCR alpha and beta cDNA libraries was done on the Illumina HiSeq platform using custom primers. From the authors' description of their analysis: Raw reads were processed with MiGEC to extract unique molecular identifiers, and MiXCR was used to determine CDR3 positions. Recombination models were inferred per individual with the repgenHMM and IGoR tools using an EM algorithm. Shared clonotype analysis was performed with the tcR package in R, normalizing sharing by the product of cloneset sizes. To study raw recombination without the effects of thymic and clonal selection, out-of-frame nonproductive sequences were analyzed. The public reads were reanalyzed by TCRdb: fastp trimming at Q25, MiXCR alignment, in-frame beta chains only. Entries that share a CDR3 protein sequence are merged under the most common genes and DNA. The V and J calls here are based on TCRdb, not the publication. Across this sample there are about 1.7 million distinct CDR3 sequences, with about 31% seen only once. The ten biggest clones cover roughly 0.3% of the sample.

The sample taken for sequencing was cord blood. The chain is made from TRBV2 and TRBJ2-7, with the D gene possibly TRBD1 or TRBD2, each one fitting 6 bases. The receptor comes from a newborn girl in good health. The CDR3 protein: CASKPQGGSYEQYF. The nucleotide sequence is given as TGTGCCAGCAAACCCCAAGGGGGGTCCTACGAGCAGTACTTC.